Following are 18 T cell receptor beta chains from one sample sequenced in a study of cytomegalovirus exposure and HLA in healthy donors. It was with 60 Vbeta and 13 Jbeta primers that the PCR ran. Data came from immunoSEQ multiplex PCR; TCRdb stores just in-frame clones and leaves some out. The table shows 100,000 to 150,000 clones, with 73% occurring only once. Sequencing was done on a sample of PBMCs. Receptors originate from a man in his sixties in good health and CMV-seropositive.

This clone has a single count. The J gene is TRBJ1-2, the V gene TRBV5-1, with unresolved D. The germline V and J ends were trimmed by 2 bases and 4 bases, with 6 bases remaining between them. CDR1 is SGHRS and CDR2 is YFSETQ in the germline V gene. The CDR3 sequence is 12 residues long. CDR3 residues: CASSLSFYGYTF. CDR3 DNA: TGCGCCAGCAGCTTAAGCTTCTATGGCTACACCTTC. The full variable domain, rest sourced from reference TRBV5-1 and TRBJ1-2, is KAGVTQTPRYLIKTRGQQVTLSCSPISGHRSVSWYQQTPGQGLQFLFEYFSETQRNKGNFPGRFSGRQFSNSRSEMNVSTLELGDSALYLCASSLSFYGYTFGSGTRLTVV.

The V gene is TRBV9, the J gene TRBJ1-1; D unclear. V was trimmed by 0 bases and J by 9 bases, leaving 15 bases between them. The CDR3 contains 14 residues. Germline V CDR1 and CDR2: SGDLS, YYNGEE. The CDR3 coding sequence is TGTGCCAGCAGCGTAGATATTACAGCCCCCCAAGCTTTCTTT. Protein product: CASSVDITAPQAFF.

CDR3 DNA: TGCGCCAGCAGCTTGGGTTACGAGTTCCAAGAGACCCAGTACTTC. This codes for CASSLGYEFQETQYF. The V and J genes are TRBV5-1 and TRBJ2-5; D unclear. Trimming took off 0 bases at V and 1 base at J, with 10 bases between the two ends. Germline V gene sequence: CDR1 SGHRS, CDR2 YFSETQ. The CDR3 consists of 15 residues.

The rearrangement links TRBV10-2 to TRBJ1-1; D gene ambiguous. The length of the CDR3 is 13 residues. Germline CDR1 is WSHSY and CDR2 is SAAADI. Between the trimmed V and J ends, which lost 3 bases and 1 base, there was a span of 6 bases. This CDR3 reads CASSDPGNTEAFF. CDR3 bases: TGCGCCAGCAGTGATCCCGGGAACACTGAAGCTTTCTTT.

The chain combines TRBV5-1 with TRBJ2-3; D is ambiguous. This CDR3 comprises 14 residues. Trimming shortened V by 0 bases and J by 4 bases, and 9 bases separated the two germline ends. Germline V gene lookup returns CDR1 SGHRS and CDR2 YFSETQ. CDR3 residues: CASSLGQSADTQYF. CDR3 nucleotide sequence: TGCGCCAGCAGCTTGGGGCAGTCTGCAGATACGCAGTATTTT. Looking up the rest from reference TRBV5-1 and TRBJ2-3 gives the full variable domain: KAGVTQTPRYLIKTRGQQVTLSCSPISGHRSVSWYQQTPGQGLQFLFEYFSETQRNKGNFPGRFSGRQFSNSRSEMNVSTLELGDSALYLCASSLGQSADTQYFGPGTRLTVL.

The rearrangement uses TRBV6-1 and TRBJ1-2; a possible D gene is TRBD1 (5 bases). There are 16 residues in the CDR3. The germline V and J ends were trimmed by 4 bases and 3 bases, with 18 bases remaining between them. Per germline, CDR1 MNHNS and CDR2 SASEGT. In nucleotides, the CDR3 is TGTGCCAGCAGTGTTCCCCGGCAGGGTGGGGACTATGGCTACACCTTC. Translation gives CASSVPRQGGDYGYTF.

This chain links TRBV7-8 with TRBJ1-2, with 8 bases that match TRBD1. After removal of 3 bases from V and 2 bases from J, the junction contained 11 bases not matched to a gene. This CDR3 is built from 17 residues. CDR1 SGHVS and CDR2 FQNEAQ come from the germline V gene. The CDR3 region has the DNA TGTGCCAGCAGCTTGGACCAATTACAGGGGGAGAACTATGGCTACACCTTC. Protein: CASSLDQLQGENYGYTF.

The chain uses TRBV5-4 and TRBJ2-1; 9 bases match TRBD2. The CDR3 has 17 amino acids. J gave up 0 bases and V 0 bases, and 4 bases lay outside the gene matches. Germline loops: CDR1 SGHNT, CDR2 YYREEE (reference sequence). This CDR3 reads CASSLAASGDSYNEQFF. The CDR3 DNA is TGTGCCAGCAGCTTGGCTGCTAGCGGGGACTCCTACAATGAGCAGTTCTTC.

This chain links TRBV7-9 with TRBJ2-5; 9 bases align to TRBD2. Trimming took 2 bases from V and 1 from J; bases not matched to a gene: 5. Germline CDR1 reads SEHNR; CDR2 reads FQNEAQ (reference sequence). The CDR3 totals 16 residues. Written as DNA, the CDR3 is TGTGCCAGCAGCTTAAGTGGCGGGGGGGCCCAAGAGACCCAGTACTTC. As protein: CASSLSGGGAQETQYF.

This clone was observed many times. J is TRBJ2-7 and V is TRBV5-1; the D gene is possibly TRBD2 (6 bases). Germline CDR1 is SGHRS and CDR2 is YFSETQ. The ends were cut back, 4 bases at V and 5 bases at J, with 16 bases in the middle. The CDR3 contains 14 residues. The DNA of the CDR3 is TGCGCCAGCAGCCTTGGATTCGGAGGGGACGAGCAGTACTTC. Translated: CASSLGFGGDEQYF.

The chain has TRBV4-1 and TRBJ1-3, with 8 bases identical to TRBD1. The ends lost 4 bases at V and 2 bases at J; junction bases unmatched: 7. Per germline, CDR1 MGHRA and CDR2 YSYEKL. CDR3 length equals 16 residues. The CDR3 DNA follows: TGCGCCAGCAGCCCAAGAAGACAGGGGACTGGAAACACCATATATTTT. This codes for CASSPRRQGTGNTIYF.

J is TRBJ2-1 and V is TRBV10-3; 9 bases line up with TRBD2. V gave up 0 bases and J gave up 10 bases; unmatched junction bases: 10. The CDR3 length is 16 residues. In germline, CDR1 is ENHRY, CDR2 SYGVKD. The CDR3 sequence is CAISESGTSYVWEQFF. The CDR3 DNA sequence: TGTGCCATCAGTGAGTCAGGGACTAGCTACGTTTGGGAGCAGTTCTTC.

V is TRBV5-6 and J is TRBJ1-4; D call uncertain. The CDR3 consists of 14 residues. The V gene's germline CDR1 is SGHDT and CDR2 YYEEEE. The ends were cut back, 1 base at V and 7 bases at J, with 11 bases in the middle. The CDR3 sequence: CASSLRYSSEKLFF. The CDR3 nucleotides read TGTGCCAGCAGCTTGCGTTATTCGAGTGAAAAACTGTTTTTT.

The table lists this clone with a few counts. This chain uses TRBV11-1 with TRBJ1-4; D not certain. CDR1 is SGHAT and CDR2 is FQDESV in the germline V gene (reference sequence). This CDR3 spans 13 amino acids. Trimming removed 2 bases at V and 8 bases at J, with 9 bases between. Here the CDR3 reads CASSLTLGEKLFF. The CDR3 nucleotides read TGTGCCAGCAGCTTAACTTTGGGCGAAAAACTGTTTTTT.

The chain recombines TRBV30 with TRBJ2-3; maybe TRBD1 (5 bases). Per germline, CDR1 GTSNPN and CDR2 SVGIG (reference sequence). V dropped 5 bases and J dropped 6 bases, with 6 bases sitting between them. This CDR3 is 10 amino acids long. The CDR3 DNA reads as TGTGCCTGGGCAGGGGATACGCAGTATTTT. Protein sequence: CAWAGDTQYF.

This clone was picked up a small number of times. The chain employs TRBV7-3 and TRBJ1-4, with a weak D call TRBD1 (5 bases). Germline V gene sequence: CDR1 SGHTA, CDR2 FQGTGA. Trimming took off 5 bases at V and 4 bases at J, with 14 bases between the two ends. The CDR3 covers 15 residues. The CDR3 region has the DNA TGTGCCAGCAGCCCCGGGAGGGACCGTAATGAAAAACTGTTTTTT. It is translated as CASSPGRDRNEKLFF.

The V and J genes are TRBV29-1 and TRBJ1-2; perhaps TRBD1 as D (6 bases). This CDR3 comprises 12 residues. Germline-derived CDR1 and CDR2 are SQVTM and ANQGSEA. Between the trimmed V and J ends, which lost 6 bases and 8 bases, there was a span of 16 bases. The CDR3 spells CSVTLQGGGYTF. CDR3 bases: TGCAGCGTGACACTACAGGGCGGGGGCTACACCTTC.

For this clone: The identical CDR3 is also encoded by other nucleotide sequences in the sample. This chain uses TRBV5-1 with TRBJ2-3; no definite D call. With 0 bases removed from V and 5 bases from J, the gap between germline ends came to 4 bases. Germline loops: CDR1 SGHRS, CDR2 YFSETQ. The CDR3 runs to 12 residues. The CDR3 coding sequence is TGCGCCAGCAGCTTGGCAGGAGATACGCAGTATTTT. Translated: CASSLAGDTQYF.